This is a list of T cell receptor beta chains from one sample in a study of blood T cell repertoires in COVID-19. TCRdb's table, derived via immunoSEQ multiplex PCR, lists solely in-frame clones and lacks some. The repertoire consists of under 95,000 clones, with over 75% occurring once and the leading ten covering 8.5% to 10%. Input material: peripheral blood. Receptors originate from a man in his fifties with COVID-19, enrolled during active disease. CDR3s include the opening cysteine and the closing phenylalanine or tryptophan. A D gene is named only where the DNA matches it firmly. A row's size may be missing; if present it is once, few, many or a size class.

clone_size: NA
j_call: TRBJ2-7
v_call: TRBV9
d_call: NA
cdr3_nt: TGTGCCAGCAGCCCCGCGGGGAGGAGGTACGAGCAGTACTTC
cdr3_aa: CASSPAGRRYEQYF

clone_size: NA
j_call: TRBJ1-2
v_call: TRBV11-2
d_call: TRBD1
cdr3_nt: TGTGCCAGCAGACGGGGGGACAGGATAATTAACTATGGCTACACCTTC
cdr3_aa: CASRRGDRIINYGYTF

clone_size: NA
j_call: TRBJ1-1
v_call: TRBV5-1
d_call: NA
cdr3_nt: TGCGCCAGCAGCTTGGGGGGCCTGAACACTGAAGCTTTCTTT
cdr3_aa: CASSLGGLNTEAFF

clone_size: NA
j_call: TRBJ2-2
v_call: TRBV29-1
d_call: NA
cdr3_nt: TGCAGCGTTGAAAAGAGCCCTCCCATTGCCGGGGAGCTGTTTTTT
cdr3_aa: CSVEKSPPIAGELFF

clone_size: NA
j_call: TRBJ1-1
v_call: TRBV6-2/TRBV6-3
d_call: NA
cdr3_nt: TGTGCCAGCAGTTATGTTGTCAGAACTGAAGCTTTCTTT
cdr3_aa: CASSYVVRTEAFF

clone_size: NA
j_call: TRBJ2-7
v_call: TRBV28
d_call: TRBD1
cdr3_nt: TGTGCCAGCACCGATACTTACGGACAGGTTCACTACGAGCAGTACTTC
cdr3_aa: CASTDTYGQVHYEQYF

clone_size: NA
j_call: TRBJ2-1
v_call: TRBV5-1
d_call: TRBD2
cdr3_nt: TGCGCCAGCAGCAGGGGACTAGCGGTTCCCAATGAGCAGTTCTTC
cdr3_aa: CASSRGLAVPNEQFF

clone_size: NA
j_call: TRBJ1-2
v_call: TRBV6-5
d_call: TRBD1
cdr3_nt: TGTGCCAGTAGACAGGGGACTAACTATGGCTACACCTTC
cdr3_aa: CASRQGTNYGYTF

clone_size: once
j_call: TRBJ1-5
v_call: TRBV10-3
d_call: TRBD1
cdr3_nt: TGTGCCAGCCGAAAGTCCGGGACAGGGGCTAGCAATCAGCCCCAGCATTTT
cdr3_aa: CASRKSGTGASNQPQHF

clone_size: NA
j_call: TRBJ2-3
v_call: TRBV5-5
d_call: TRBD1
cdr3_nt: TGTGCCAGCAGCACCGGACAGGGGGGATTCCGCACAGATACGCAGTATTTT
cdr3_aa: CASSTGQGGFRTDTQYF

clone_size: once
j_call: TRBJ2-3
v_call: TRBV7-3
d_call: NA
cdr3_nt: TGTGCCAGCAGCTTAGGCCGTTCAGATACGCAGTATTTT
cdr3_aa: CASSLGRSDTQYF

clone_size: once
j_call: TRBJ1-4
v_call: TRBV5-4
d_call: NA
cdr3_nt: TGTGCCAGCAGCTTTAGGGGACATTCATGGTATGAAAAACTGTTTTTT
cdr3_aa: CASSFRGHSWYEKLFF

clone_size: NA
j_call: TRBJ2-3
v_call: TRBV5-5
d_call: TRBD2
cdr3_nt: TGTGCCAGCAGCTGGACTAGCGGGAGGGCCGGGGATACGCAGTATTTT
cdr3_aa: CASSWTSGRAGDTQYF

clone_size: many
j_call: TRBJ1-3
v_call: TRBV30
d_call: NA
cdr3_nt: TGTGCCTGGACTAGGAACCCCCTCTCTGGAAACACCATATATTTT
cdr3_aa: CAWTRNPLSGNTIYF

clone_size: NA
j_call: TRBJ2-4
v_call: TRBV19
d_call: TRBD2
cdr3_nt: TGTGCCAGTAGTAGGGCTAGCGGGAGAATCGACATTCAGTACTTC
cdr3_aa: CASSRASGRIDIQYF

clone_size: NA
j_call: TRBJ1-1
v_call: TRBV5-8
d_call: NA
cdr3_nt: TGTGCCAGCAGCTTGATGGGGGCGGCTGAAGCTTTCTTT
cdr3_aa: CASSLMGAAEAFF

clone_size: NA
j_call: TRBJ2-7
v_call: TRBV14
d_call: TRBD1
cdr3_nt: TGTGCCAGCAGTAGGCAGGGGGCGCTTCTTTTGAACGAGCAGTACTTC
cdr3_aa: CASSRQGALLLNEQYF

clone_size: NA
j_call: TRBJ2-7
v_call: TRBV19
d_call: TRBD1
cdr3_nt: TGTGCCAGTAGTGACTCCGGACAGGCTCCCTACGAGCAGTACTTC
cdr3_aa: CASSDSGQAPYEQYF

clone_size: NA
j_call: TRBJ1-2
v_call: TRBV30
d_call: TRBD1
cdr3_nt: TGTGCCTGGAAAGGGGGCAGACTTGGTGGCTACACCTTC
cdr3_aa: CAWKGGRLGGYTF

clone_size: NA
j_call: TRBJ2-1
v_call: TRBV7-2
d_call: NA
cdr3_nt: TGTGCCAGCAGCTTAGGGCGGGATGAGCAGTTCTTC
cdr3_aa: CASSLGRDEQFF

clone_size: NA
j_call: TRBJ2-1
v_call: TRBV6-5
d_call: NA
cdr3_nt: TGTGCCAGCAGGGAGCGGAGCTCCTACAATGAGCAGTTCTTC
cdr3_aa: CASRERSSYNEQFF

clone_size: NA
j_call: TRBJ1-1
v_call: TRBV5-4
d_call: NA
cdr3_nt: TGTGCCAGCAGAGGGGGACCAGTGAACACTGAAGCTTTCTTT
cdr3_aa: CASRGGPVNTEAFF

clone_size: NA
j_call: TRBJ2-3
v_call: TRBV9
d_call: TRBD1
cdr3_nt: TGTGCCAGCAGCGTAGACGGTCGTCAGGGGGCGCGTGATACGCAGTATTTT
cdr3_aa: CASSVDGRQGARDTQYF

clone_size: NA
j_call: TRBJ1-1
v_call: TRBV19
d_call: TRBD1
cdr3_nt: TGTGCCAGTAGTAAGGGCCCGGGACAGGGTTGGACTGAAGCTTTCTTT
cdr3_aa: CASSKGPGQGWTEAFF

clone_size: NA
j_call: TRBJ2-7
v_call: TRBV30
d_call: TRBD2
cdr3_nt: TGTGCCTGGGCCCCCGCGGGGGGTAGGGACGAGCAGTACTTC
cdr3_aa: CAWAPAGGRDEQYF

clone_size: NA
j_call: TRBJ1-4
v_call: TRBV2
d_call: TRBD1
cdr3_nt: TGTGCCAGCAGTGACAGGGGGCGGGAAAAACTGTTTTTT
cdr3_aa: CASSDRGREKLFF

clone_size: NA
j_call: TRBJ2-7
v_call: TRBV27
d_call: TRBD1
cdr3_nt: TGTGCCAGCAAGGACAGGGACTCCTACGAGCAGTACTTC
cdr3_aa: CASKDRDSYEQYF

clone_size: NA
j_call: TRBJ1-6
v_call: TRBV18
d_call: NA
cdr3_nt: TGTGCCAGCTCACCACGGGAGGGAGATTCACCCCTCCACTTT
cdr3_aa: CASSPREGDSPLHF

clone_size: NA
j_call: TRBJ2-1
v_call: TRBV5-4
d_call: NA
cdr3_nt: TGTGCCAGCAGCTTGGAGTGGGTAGCAAACAATGAGCAGTTCTTC
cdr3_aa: CASSLEWVANNEQFF

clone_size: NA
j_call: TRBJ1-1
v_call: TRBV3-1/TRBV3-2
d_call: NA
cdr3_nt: TGTGCCAGCAGCCAAGACGTAGCTGCAGCTTTCTTT
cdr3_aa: CASSQDVAAAFF

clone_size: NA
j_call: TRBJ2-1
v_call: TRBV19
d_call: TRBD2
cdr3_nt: TGTGCCAGTAGTCCCCCGGGGGGTCGGGATGAGCAGTTCTTC
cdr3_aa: CASSPPGGRDEQFF

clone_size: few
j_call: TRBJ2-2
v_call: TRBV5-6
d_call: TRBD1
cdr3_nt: TGTGCCAGCAGCTCGCAGGGGGTGGGCACCGGGGAGCTGTTTTTT
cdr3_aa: CASSSQGVGTGELFF

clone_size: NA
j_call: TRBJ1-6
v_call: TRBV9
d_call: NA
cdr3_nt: TGTGCCAGCAGCGTAGACAGCCTAAATTCACCCCTCCACTTT
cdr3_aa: CASSVDSLNSPLHF

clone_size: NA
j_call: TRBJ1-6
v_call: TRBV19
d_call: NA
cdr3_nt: TGTGCCAGTAGTAGGCAGGGGAATTCACCCCTCCACTTT
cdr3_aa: CASSRQGNSPLHF

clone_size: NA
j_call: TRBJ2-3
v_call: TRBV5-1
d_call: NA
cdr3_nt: TGCGCCAGCAGCTTGGACTACACAGATACGCAGTATTTT
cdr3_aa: CASSLDYTDTQYF

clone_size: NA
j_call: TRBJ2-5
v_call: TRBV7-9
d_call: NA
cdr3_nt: TGTGCCAGCAGCTTAGGTCTAGTCGGGGAGACCCAGTACTTC
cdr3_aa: CASSLGLVGETQYF

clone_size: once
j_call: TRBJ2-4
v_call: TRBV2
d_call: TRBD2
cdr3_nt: TGTGCCAGCAGAGCCCAAACTCTACTAGCGGGAGGTACCAAAAACATTCAGTACTTC
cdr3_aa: CASRAQTLLAGGTKNIQYF

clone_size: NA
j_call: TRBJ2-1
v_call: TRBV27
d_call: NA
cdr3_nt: TGTGCCAGCAGTTTATTTCGCGGACTAATATACAATGAGCAGTTCTTC
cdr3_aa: CASSLFRGLIYNEQFF

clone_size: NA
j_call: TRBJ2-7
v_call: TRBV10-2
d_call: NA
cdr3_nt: TGCGCCAGCAGTGGTCAGGGGCTGTACGAGCAGTACTTC
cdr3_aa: CASSGQGLYEQYF

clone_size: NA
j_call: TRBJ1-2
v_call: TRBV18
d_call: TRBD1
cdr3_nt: TGTGCCAGCTCACGGGACAGGGGGATTTCCTATGGCTACACCTTC
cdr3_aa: CASSRDRGISYGYTF

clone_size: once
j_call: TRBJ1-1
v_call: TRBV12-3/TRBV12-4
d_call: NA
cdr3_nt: TGTGCCAGCGGGCGGACGAGGGACACTGAAGCTTTCTTT
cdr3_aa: CASGRTRDTEAFF

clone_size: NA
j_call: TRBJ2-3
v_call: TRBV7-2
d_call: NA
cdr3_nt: TGTGCCAGCACTACCCAGGTCCAATCCACAGATACGCAGTATTTT
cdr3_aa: CASTTQVQSTDTQYF

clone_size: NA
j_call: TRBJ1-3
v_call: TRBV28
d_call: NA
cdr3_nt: TGTGCCAGCAGTATCGGACAGAGCTCTGGAAACACCATATATTTT
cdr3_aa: CASSIGQSSGNTIYF

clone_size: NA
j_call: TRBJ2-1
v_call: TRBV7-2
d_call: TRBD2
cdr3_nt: TGTGCCAGCACCAATAGGGGACTAGCGGGAGGGCATGAGCAGTTCTTC
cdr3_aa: CASTNRGLAGGHEQFF

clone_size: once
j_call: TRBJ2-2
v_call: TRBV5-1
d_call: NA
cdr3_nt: TGCGCCAGCAGCTTGGCAGGGAACACCGGGGAGCTGTTTTTT
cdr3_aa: CASSLAGNTGELFF